The next 14 T cell receptor beta chains were all read from a single sample in a study of CD4 T cells in relation to SARS-CoV-2 and coronaviruses. Antigens for these TCRs are unknown. Clones were read by immunoSEQ multiplex PCR, and TCRdb kept only the in-frame ones, dropping some. The sample has 15,000 or so clones, about 80% seen once. CD4+ T cells from unexposed donors were obtained before the COVID-19 pandemic (2011-2018). The cells were cultured for approximately 10 days before CD4+ T cells were isolated. Sequenced: CD4+ T cells from PBMCs, cultured in vitro. The receptors here all came from a human donor in good health.

The rearrangement joins TRBV10-1 to TRBJ1-1; D gene unclear. CDR1 and CDR2 (germline): WNHNN, SYGVQD (reference sequence). V lost 5 bases and J 0 bases, leaving 10 bases between the germline ends. The CDR3 runs to 14 residues. CDR3: CASSSASMNTEAFF. DNA for the CDR3: TGCGCCAGCAGTTCGGCCTCTATGAACACTGAAGCTTTCTTT.

The chain has TRBV19 and TRBJ2-3, with 10 bases fitting TRBD2. The germline V gene encodes CDR1 LNHDA and CDR2 SQIVND (reference sequence). The length of the CDR3 is 17 residues. With 6 bases clipped from V and 9 bases from J, the junction kept 18 bases outside the gene matches. DNA for the CDR3: TGTGCCAGTAGCCTAAGTTCCGGGACTAGCGCAGGGGGGACGCAGTATTTT. It encodes CASSLSSGTSAGGTQYF. Full variable domain (rest looked up from reference TRBV19 and TRBJ2-3): DGGITQSPKYLFRKEGQNVTLSCEQNLNHDAMYWYRQDPGQGLRLIYYSQIVNDFQKGDIAEGYSVSREKKESFPLTVTSAQKNPTAFYLCASSLSSGTSAGGTQYFGPGTRLTVL.

The CDR3 here is CASSTLRDVGTEAFF. CDR3 nucleotides: TGTGCCAGCAGCACACTCAGGGACGTGGGCACTGAAGCTTTCTTT. V is TRBV6-5 and J is TRBJ1-1; D might be TRBD1 (5 bases). Trimming removed 6 bases at V and 4 bases at J, with 18 bases between. This CDR3 contains 15 residues. The V gene's germline CDR1 is MNHEY and CDR2 SVGAGI.

This chain connects TRBV10-3 to TRBJ1-6, with 7 bases lining up with TRBD1. After removal of 6 bases from V and 5 bases from J, the junction contained 4 bases not matched to a gene. CDR1 and CDR2 (germline): ENHRY, SYGVKD. The CDR3 has 14 amino acids. The CDR3 here is CAISTDRDNSPLHF. In DNA, the CDR3 is TGTGCCATCAGCACAGACAGGGATAATTCACCCCTCCACTTT.

On this clone: Because the CDR3's place on the DNA is in doubt, the DNA is left out and the CDR3 is given as listed by TCRdb. The rearrangement uses TRBV19 and TRBJ2-2. Per germline, CDR1 LNHDA and CDR2 SQIVND (reference sequence). A total of 13 residues make up the CDR3, ends included. CDR3 residues: CASTTVDAGELFF.

The rearrangement joins TRBV5-6 to TRBJ2-5; D not certain. The germline CDR1 and CDR2 sequences are SGHDT and YYEEEE. The V end was cut by 0 bases, the J end by 4 bases, with 7 bases between. The CDR3 has 13 amino acids. CDR3: CASSLGWGETQYF. The CDR3 bases are TGTGCCAGCAGCTTGGGGTGGGGAGAGACCCAGTACTTC.

V and J are TRBV3-1 (or the pseudogene TRBV3-2) and TRBJ1-1; 8 nucleotides line up with TRBD1. The CDR3 is 15 residues long. The ends lost 6 bases at V and 7 bases at J; junction bases unmatched: 13. Germline CDR1 is LGHDT and CDR2 is YNNKEL (reference sequence). In DNA, the CDR3 is TGTGCCAGCAGTTCGACAGGGGCCCCTTTTGGTGAAGCTTTCTTT. The encoded protein is CASSSTGAPFGEAFF.

The V call is TRBV7-2, the J call TRBJ2-1, with TRBD2 matching over 7 bases. CDR1 is SGHTA, CDR2 FQGNSA, per germline. The CDR3 is 14 amino acids. V lost 10 bases to trimming and J lost 9 bases; unmatched junction nucleotides: 15. CDR3 DNA sequence: TGTGCCACGTTCGGGGCGGAGTGGGGGGGTGAGCAGTTCTTC. This codes for CATFGAEWGGEQFF.

J is TRBJ2-7 and V is TRBV4-1; TRBD1 matches 8 bases. The trim removed 0 bases at V and 4 bases at J, leaving 20 bases unmatched. This CDR3 is 20 amino acids long. The germline V gene encodes CDR1 MGHRA and CDR2 YSYEKL. The CDR3, as DNA: TGCGCCAGCAGCCAAGATTTTTGGGGGCAGGGGGCCATCACGGGATACGAGCAGTACTTC. This translates into CASSQDFWGQGAITGYEQYF.

The V and J genes are TRBV10-2 and TRBJ1-2, with D possibly being TRBD1 (5 bases). V shed 4 bases and J shed 3 bases, with 6 bases lying between them. This CDR3 is built from 12 residues. CDR1 is WSHSY, CDR2 SAAADI, per germline. The CDR3 loop reads CASSGGDYGYTF. CDR3 nucleotides: TGCGCCAGCAGTGGAGGGGACTATGGCTACACCTTC.

The sample holds one count of this clone. The chain recombines TRBV9 with TRBJ2-2; D perhaps matches TRBD2 (5 bases). V was clipped by 0 bases and J by 6 bases, with 12 bases between them. From germline, CDR1 is SGDLS and CDR2 YYNGEE. The CDR3 has 15 amino acids. CDR3 sequence: CASSVGTHGSGELFF. CDR3 bases: TGTGCCAGCAGCGTAGGGACTCATGGCTCCGGGGAGCTGTTTTTT.

The rearrangement uses TRBV7-9 and TRBJ2-3, with a possible D match to TRBD1 (6 bases). The CDR3 is 14 residues long. V lost 5 bases to trimming and J lost 5 bases, with 14 bases between them. CDR1 and CDR2 (germline): SEHNR, FQNEAQ (reference sequence). The CDR3 reads CASSSGQIKDTQYF. The DNA for the CDR3 is TGTGCCAGCAGCAGTGGACAGATCAAAGATACGCAGTATTTT.

This chain uses TRBV19 with TRBJ2-2; 8 positions match TRBD1. V lost 5 bases, J lost 5 bases, and 7 bases stayed unmatched. CDR1 is LNHDA and CDR2 is SQIVND in the germline V gene (reference sequence). The CDR3 extends over 15 amino acids. The CDR3 DNA sequence: TGTGCCAGTAGTTTAGCTGGACAGGGAACCGGGGAGCTGTTTTTT. Its translation: CASSLAGQGTGELFF.

The rearrangement links TRBV9 to TRBJ1-2; D is unresolved. The CDR3 sequence is 13 residues long. With 4 bases removed from V and 7 bases from J, the gap between germline ends came to 14 bases. The V gene's germline CDR1 is SGDLS and CDR2 YYNGEE. The chain's CDR3 is CASSTDASAGYTF. The CDR3 DNA reads as TGTGCCAGCAGCACCGACGCATCTGCTGGCTACACCTTC.